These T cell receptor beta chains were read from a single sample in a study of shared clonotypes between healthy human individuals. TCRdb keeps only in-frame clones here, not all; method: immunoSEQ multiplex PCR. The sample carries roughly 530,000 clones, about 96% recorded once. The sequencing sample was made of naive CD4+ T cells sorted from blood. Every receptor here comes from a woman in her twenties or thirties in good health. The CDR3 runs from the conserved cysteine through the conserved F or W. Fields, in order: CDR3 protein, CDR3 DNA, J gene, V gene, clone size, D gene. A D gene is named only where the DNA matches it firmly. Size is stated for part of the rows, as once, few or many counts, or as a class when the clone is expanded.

CDR3: CASSSYLRYGYTF; DNA: TGTGCCAGCAGTTCATACCTCCGGTATGGCTACACCTTC; J: TRBJ1-2; V: TRBV13; size: .; D: .
CDR3: CATGGRARKKLFF; DNA: TGTGCCACGGGCGGCAGGGCAAGGAAAAAACTGTTTTTT; J: TRBJ1-4; V: TRBV28; size: .; D: .
CDR3: CASRPRQGENTEAFF; DNA: TGTGCCAGCAGGCCCCGACAGGGAGAGAACACTGAAGCTTTCTTT; J: TRBJ1-1; V: TRBV27; size: .; D: TRBD1
CDR3: CASRWGRGHRNSPLHF; DNA: TGTGCCAGCCGCTGGGGGAGGGGGCATCGGAATTCACCCCTCCACTTT; J: TRBJ1-6; V: TRBV27; size: .; D: TRBD1
CDR3: CASRTGSYNEQFF; DNA: TGTGCCAGCCGTACCGGGTCCTACAATGAGCAGTTCTTC; J: TRBJ2-1; V: TRBV25-1; size: .; D: .
CDR3: CASSLAGGGTDTQYF; DNA: TGTGCCAGCAGTCTAGCGGGAGGGGGCACAGATACGCAGTATTTT; J: TRBJ2-3; V: TRBV6-4; size: .; D: TRBD2
CDR3: CAISGTTGTSGSGEQFF; DNA: TGTGCCATCAGTGGAACTACCGGGACTAGCGGGTCTGGTGAGCAGTTCTTC; J: TRBJ2-1; V: TRBV10-3; size: .; D: TRBD2
CDR3: CASSLRDTNTEAFF; DNA: TGTGCCAGCAGCCTCCGGGACACGAACACTGAAGCTTTCTTT; J: TRBJ1-1; V: TRBV5-4; size: once; D: .
CDR3: CASSPPRGGYTF; DNA: TGTGCCAGTAGTCCCCCCCGTGGCGGCTACACCTTC; J: TRBJ1-2; V: TRBV19; size: .; D: .
CDR3: CASSKVGVTEAFF; DNA: TGCGCCAGCAGCAAGGTGGGGGTAACTGAAGCTTTCTTT; J: TRBJ1-1; V: TRBV5-1; size: .; D: .
CDR3: CASSLLQGRRQPQHF; DNA: TGTGCCAGCAGTCTTCTACAGGGGCGGAGGCAGCCCCAGCATTTT; J: TRBJ1-5; V: TRBV28; size: .; D: TRBD1
CDR3: CASSGLADLAKNIQYF; DNA: TGCGCCAGCAGTGGACTAGCGGATTTAGCCAAAAACATTCAGTACTTC; J: TRBJ2-4; V: TRBV10-1; size: .; D: TRBD2
CDR3: CASSSDRLGTEAFF; DNA: TGTGCCAGCAGTTCCGACCGCCTGGGCACTGAAGCTTTCTTT; J: TRBJ1-1; V: TRBV27; size: .; D: .
CDR3: CASRKQSLGQYF; DNA: TGTGCCAGCAGGAAACAGTCTTTAGGGCAGTACTTC; J: TRBJ2-7; V: TRBV28; size: .; D: .
CDR3: CASSEALVRRAEFNGYTF; DNA: TGTGCCAGCAGTGAAGCGCTTGTCCGTAGAGCGGAGTTCAATGGCTACACCTTC; J: TRBJ1-2; V: TRBV2; size: .; D: .
CDR3: CASSFNTAQETQYF; DNA: TGTGCCAGCAGCTTTAATACCGCGCAAGAGACCCAGTACTTC; J: TRBJ2-5; V: TRBV7-6; size: .; D: .
CDR3: CASSSGQGSNTDTQYF; DNA: TGCGCCAGCAGCTCGGGACAGGGGTCAAACACAGATACGCAGTATTTT; J: TRBJ2-3; V: TRBV5-1; size: .; D: TRBD1
CDR3: CASSKTSGEYNEQFF; DNA: TGTGCCAGCAGCAAAACTAGCGGGGAATACAATGAGCAGTTCTTC; J: TRBJ2-1; V: TRBV9; size: .; D: TRBD2
CDR3: CASSEAQGEIDTQYF; DNA: TGTGCCAGCAGCGAGGCCCAGGGGGAGATAGATACGCAGTATTTT; J: TRBJ2-3; V: TRBV11-1; size: .; D: TRBD1
CDR3: CASSPGTSLGTQYF; DNA: TGTGCCAGCAGCCCCGGGACTAGCTTAGGGACCCAGTACTTC; J: TRBJ2-5; V: TRBV13; size: .; D: TRBD2
CDR3: CASRGGVAKNIQYF; DNA: TGTGCCAGTAGAGGGGGAGTAGCCAAAAACATTCAGTACTTC; J: TRBJ2-4; V: TRBV19; size: .; D: .
CDR3: CASRPNRGNSYNEQFF; DNA: TGTGCCAGCAGGCCCAACCGGGGCAACTCCTACAATGAGCAGTTCTTC; J: TRBJ2-1; V: TRBV5-4; size: .; D: .
CDR3: CASSQTHRQGLNTEAFF; DNA: TGCGCCAGCAGCCAGACCCATAGACAAGGACTGAACACTGAAGCTTTCTTT; J: TRBJ1-1; V: TRBV4-1; size: once; D: .
CDR3: CASSLGLQETQYF; DNA: TGCGCCAGCAGCTTGGGCTTACAAGAGACCCAGTACTTC; J: TRBJ2-5; V: TRBV5-1; size: .; D: .
CDR3: CASSASRGLHTEAFF; DNA: TGTGCCAGCAGCGCCTCGCGGGGGCTCCACACTGAAGCTTTCTTT; J: TRBJ1-1; V: TRBV7-4; size: once; D: .
CDR3: CASSPRTAREQYF; DNA: TGTGCCAGCAGCCCACGGACAGCTCGTGAGCAGTACTTC; J: TRBJ2-7; V: TRBV11-2; size: .; D: .
CDR3: CASSTPGQGGNEQFF; DNA: TGTGCCAGTAGTACACCGGGACAGGGAGGCAATGAGCAGTTCTTC; J: TRBJ2-1; V: TRBV19; size: .; D: TRBD1
CDR3: CASSPWGGRVGTEAFF; DNA: TGTGCCAGTAGTCCCTGGGGAGGCAGGGTGGGCACTGAAGCTTTCTTT; J: TRBJ1-1; V: TRBV19; size: .; D: .
CDR3: CASSPGQASGANVLTF; DNA: TGTGCCAGCTCACCGGGCCAGGCTTCTGGGGCCAACGTCCTGACTTTC; J: TRBJ2-6; V: TRBV18; size: .; D: .
CDR3: CAISPREDVTYNEQFF; DNA: TGTGCCATCAGCCCACGGGAGGACGTCACCTACAATGAGCAGTTCTTC; J: TRBJ2-1; V: TRBV10-3; size: .; D: TRBD2
CDR3: CASSFDGHEQFF; DNA: TGTGCTAGCAGCTTTGACGGACATGAGCAGTTCTTC; J: TRBJ2-1; V: TRBV7-2; size: .; D: .